The rows below give T cell receptor beta chains drawn from one sample of a study of T cell responses to AZD1222 COVID-19 vaccine. Here immunoSEQ multiplex PCR was the method, and the copy in TCRdb shows in-frame clones only, minus some. The profile shows approximately 82,000 clones, 90% of them singletons. The starting material was peripheral blood, obtained on day 0 of AZD1222 vaccination. These TCRs come from an adult in good health. Each CDR3 is given with its conserved first and last residue. D genes are given only for firm matches. Rows give clone size only sometimes, using once, few, many, or a class for an expanded clone.

len	v_gene	d_gene	abundance	j_gene	CDR3nt	CDR3aa
13	TRBV10-3	NA	NA	TRBJ1-5	TGTGCCATCAGCGAGGGGGGCAATCAGCCCCAGCATTTT	CAISEGGNQPQHF
17	TRBV3-1/TRBV3-2	TRBD1	NA	TRBJ2-3	TGTGCCAGCAGCACTCGACAGGGCGGTATATACACAGATACGCAGTATTTT	CASSTRQGGIYTDTQYF
14	TRBV19	TRBD1	NA	TRBJ1-2	TGTGCCAGTAGTACCCTAGACGACAGGGCTGGCTACACCTTC	CASSTLDDRAGYTF
12	TRBV6-6	NA	NA	TRBJ2-3	TGTGCCAGCAGTTACTCGCCAGATACGCAGTATTTT	CASSYSPDTQYF
13	TRBV5-4	TRBD1	NA	TRBJ1-1	TGTGCCAGCAGCAAGGGACAGGGTGATGAAGCTTTCTTT	CASSKGQGDEAFF
14	TRBV7-9	NA	NA	TRBJ1-4	TGTGCCAGCAGGGGTATGGGGACTAATGAAAAACTGTTTTTT	CASRGMGTNEKLFF
14	TRBV5-1	NA	NA	TRBJ1-2	TGCGCCAGCAGCCCCCAGACAGGATTCGAGGGCTACACCTTC	CASSPQTGFEGYTF
12	TRBV28	NA	NA	TRBJ1-2	TGTGCCACCAGGATTGAGGAGTATGGCTACACCTTC	CATRIEEYGYTF
14	TRBV7-3	NA	NA	TRBJ2-1	TGTGCCAGCAGCTTACCCGGATACAACAATGAGCAGTTCTTC	CASSLPGYNNEQFF
12	TRBV29-1	TRBD2	NA	TRBJ2-3	TGCAGCTGGGAGGGGAGCACAGATACGCAGTATTTT	CSWEGSTDTQYF
15	TRBV7-9	TRBD1	NA	TRBJ2-1	TGTGCCAGCAGCTCCGGACAGGCAGCCTACAATGAGCAGTTCTTC	CASSSGQAAYNEQFF
14	TRBV19	TRBD1	NA	TRBJ2-5	TGTGCCAGTTCCCCCGGGACAGCACAAGAGACCCAGTACTTC	CASSPGTAQETQYF
16	TRBV28	TRBD1	NA	TRBJ2-7	TGTGCCAGCAGTTCCCCGGGACAGGGTCCGACCTACGAGCAGTACTTC	CASSSPGQGPTYEQYF
14	TRBV10-2	NA	NA	TRBJ1-2	TGCGCCAGCAGTCCTCGACCGGACTACTATGGCTACACCTTC	CASSPRPDYYGYTF
14	TRBV28	NA	NA	TRBJ1-3	TGTGCCAGCAGTGCCCGAGGGGGTGGAAACACCATATATTTT	CASSARGGGNTIYF
13	TRBV10-3	NA	NA	TRBJ1-2	TGTGCCATCAGTGTCGAGACCCTAAGCGGCTACACCTTC	CAISVETLSGYTF
17	TRBV28	NA	NA	TRBJ1-1	TGTGCCAGCAGTTTCGGTACGACGGGAAGCATGAACACTGAAGCTTTCTTT	CASSFGTTGSMNTEAFF
14	TRBV2	NA	once	TRBJ2-2	TGTGCCAGCAGGGCCGACAGGAATACCGGGGAGCTGTTTTTT	CASRADRNTGELFF
15	TRBV2	TRBD2	NA	TRBJ2-7	TGTGCCAGCAGAACTAGCGGGGAGCCGTCCTACGAGCAGTACTTC	CASRTSGEPSYEQYF
14	TRBV3-1/TRBV3-2	NA	NA	TRBJ1-2	TGTGCCAGCAGCCAAGCGCAGGGGCTAGGCGGCTACACCTTC	CASSQAQGLGGYTF
15	TRBV6-5	NA	NA	TRBJ2-7	TGTGCCAGCAGTCGTGGAGGGGGGAATCTCTACGAGCAGTACTTC	CASSRGGGNLYEQYF
13	TRBV20-1	NA	once	TRBJ2-7	TGCAGTGCTAGTTCTGTTTCCGCCTACGAGCAGTACTTC	CSASSVSAYEQYF
14	TRBV10-3	NA	once	TRBJ1-5	TGTGCCATCAGTGAGTCGACTGGCAATCAGCCCCAGCATTTT	CAISESTGNQPQHF
17	TRBV5-1	NA	NA	TRBJ2-6	TGCGCCAGCAGCCGCTCAATCCTCCCCTCTGGGGCCAACGTCCTGACTTTC	CASSRSILPSGANVLTF